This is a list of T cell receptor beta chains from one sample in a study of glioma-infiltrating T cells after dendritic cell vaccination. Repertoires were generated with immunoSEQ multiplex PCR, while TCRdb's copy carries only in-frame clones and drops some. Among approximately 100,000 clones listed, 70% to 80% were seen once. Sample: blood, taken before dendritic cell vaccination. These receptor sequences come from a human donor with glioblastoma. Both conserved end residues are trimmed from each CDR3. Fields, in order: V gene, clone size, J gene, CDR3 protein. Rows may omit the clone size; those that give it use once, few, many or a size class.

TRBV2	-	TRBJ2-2	ASSGQITGELF
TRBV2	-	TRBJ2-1	ASSSDRGGVNEQF
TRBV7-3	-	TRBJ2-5	ASSLMGLEQETQY
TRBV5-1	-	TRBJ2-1	ASRWYQEGYNEQF
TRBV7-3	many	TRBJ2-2	ASSPTSDTGELF
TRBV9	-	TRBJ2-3	ASSLAGLTDTQY
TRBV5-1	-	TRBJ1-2	ASSSGGKYGYT
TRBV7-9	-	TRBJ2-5	ASSLARASGRETQY
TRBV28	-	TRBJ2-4	ASMGGLYPSSYKNIQY
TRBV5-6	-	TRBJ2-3	ASSQPQSDTQY
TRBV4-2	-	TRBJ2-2	ASSQDLIWGSGGTKNTGELF